The source of this T cell receptor beta chain is a study of blood T cell repertoires in COVID-19. Study-level information: The origin of the acute and convalescent COVID-19 samples was the United States, Italy and Spain.

Each participant's cohort was designated according to participant-reported clinical history. Original analysis: Estimated nucleated cell counts came from reference gene primer amplification. Sequenced by immunoSEQ multiplex PCR; TCRdb stores in-frame clones only, minus some. V, J and clone size were drawn from that table, and D and trimming were deduced from the DNA. The table includes some 300,000 clones, roughly 89% detected once. The germline V gene encodes CDR1 SGHKS and CDR2 YYEKEE (reference sequence). V lost 3 bases and J 0 bases, leaving 19 bases between the germline ends. There are 18 residues in the CDR3.

Sequenced sample: PBMCs or T cells enriched from blood (not recorded which). The source is a woman between 18 and 29 years old with acute COVID-19. The chain employs TRBV5-5 and TRBJ1-5; no reliable D call. CDR3 loop: CASSSGPPGPHSNQPQHF. CDR3 DNA sequence: TGTGCCAGCAGCTCCGGCCCCCCAGGCCCACATAGCAATCAGCCCCAGCATTTT. Using reference TRBV5-5 and TRBJ1-5 for the parts outside the CDR3, the full variable domain is DAGVTQSPTHLIKTRGQQVTLRCSPISGHKSVSWYQQVLGQGPQFIFQYYEKEERGRGNFPDRFSARQFPNYSSELNVNALLLGDSALYLCASSSGPPGPHSNQPQHFGDGTRLSIL.